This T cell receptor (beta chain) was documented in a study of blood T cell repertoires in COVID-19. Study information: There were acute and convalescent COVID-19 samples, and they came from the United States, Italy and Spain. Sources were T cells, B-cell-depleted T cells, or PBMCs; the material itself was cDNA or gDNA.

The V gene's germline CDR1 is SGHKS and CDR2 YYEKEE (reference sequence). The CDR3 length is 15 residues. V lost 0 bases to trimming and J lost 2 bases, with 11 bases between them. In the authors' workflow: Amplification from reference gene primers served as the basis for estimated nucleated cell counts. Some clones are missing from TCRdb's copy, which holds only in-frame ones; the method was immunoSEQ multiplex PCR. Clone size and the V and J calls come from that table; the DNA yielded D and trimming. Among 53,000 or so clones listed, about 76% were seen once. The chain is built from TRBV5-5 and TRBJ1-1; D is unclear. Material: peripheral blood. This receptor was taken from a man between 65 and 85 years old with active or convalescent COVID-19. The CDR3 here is CASSLAPSVNTEAFF. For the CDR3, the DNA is TGTGCCAGCAGCTTGGCCCCATCGGTCAACACTGAAGCTTTCTTT.